This T cell receptor beta chain appears in the sequencing data of a study of blood T cell repertoires in COVID-19. Background on the study: Nucleic acid was either cDNA or gDNA, and it came from T cells, B-cell-depleted T cells, or PBMCs.

CDR3 length: 17 residues. From germline, CDR1 is KGHDR and CDR2 SFDVKD. Trimming removed 4 bases from V and 2 bases from J; junction bases left unmatched: 4. The authors' processing: Amplified reference gene primers provided the basis for estimating nucleated cell counts. The data were produced by immunoSEQ multiplex PCR, yet TCRdb's version contains in-frame clones alone and is incomplete. V, J and clone size derive from that table, while D and trimming were established from the DNA sequence. This table holds over 250,000 clones, roughly 86% found once. The chain has TRBV24-1 and TRBJ2-1, with 13 nucleotides matching TRBD2. The TCR comes from a woman in her twenties or thirties who had recovered from COVID-19. The sample consisted of PBMCs or T cells enriched from blood (not recorded which). The CDR3 nucleotides are TGTGCCACCAGTGAAGGGACTAGCGGGACTGCCTACAATGAGCAGTTCTTC. It encodes CATSEGTSGTAYNEQFF.